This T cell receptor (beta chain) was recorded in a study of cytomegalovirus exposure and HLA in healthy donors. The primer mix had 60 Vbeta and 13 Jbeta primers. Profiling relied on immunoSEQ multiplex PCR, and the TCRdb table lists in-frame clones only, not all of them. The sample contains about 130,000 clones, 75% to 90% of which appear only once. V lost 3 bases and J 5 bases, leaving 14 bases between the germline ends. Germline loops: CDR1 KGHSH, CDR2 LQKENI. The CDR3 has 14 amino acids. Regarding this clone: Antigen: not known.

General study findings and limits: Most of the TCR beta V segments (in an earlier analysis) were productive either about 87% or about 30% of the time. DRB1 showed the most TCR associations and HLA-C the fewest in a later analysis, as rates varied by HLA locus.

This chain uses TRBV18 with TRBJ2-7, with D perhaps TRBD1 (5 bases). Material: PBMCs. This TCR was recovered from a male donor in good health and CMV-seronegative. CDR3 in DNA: TGTGCCAGCTCACCTCTGAACAGGTTGGACGAGCAGTACTTC. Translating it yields CASSPLNRLDEQYF.